The T cell receptor beta chain under discussion was sequenced for a study of response to subunit inactivated influenza vaccine. This clonotype was counted at least ten times. Its target is not known. Each CDR3 protein is one row after TCRdb ran MiXCR on the RT-PCR reads. The sample includes roughly 650,000 distinct CDR3 sequences, around 15% of them seen just once. Study-level findings and limits: Only a handful of new T cells, the authors suggested, are recruited with each seasonal influenza vaccination.

Germline loops: CDR1 ENHRY, CDR2 SYGVKD. V shed 7 bases and J shed 3 bases, with 18 bases lying between them. The CDR3 sequence is 15 residues long. The chain uses TRBV10-3 and TRBJ1-2; tentatively, D is TRBD1 (6 bases). The sequences come from PBMCs from blood, collected roughly 2 weeks before vaccination. The TCR comes from a man in his fifties who received an inactivated influenza vaccine. The CDR3 bases are TGTGCCATCAATTTTGCGGGGGGCGTCGACTATGGCTACACCTTC. Protein product: CAINFAGGVDYGYTF.